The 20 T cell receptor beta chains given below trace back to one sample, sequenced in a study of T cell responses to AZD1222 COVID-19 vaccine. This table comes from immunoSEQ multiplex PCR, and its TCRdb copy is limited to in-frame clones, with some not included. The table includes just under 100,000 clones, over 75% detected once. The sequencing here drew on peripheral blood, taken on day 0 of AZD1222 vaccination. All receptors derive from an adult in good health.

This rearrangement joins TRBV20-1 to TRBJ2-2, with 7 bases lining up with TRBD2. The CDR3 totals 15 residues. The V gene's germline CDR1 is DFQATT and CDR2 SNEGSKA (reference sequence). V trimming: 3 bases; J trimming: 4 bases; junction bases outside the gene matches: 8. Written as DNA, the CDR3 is TGCAGTGCTAGTGGAACGGGGGGATCCACCGGGGAGCTGTTTTTT. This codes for CSASGTGGSTGELFF.

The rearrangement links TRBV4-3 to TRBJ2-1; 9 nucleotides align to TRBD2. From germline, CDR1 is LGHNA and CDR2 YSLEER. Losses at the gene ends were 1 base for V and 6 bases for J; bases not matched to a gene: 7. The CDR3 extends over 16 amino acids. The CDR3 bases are TGCGCCAGCAGCCAAGCGGTAGCGGGGGCAATCAATGAGCAGTTCTTC. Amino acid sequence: CASSQAVAGAINEQFF.

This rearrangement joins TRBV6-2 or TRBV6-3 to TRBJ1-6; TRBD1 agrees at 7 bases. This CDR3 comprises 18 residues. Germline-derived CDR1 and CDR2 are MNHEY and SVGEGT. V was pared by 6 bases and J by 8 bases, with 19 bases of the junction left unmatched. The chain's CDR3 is CASSPLPGQRLDDSPLHF. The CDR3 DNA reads TGTGCCAGCAGCCCACTTCCGGGACAGAGGTTAGATGATTCACCCCTCCACTTT.

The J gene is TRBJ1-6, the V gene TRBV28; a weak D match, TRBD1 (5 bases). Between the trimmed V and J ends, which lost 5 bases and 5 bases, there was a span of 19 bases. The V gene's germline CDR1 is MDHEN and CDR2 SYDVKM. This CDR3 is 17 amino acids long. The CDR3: CASSGAIGTNNNSPLHF. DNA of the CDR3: TGTGCCAGCAGTGGGGCCATAGGTACCAATAATAATTCACCCCTCCACTTT.

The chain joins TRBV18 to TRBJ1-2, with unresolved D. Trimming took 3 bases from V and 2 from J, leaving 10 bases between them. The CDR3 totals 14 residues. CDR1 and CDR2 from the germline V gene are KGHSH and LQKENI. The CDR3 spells CASSPDSENYGYTF. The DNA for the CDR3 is TGTGCCAGCTCACCTGATTCGGAAAACTATGGCTACACCTTC.

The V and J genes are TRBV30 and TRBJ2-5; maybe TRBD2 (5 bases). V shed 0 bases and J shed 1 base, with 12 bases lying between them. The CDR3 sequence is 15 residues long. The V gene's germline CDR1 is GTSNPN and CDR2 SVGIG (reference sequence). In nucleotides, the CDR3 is TGTGCCTGGAGTGTCGGCGTGGAGGTCCAAGAGACCCAGTACTTC. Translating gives CAWSVGVEVQETQYF.

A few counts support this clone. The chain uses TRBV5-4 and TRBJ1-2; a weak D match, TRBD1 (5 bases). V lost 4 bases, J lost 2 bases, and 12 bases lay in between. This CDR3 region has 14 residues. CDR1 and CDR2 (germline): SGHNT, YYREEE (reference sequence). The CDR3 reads CASSPGPGNYGYTF. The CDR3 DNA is TGTGCCAGCAGCCCGGGTCCAGGGAACTATGGCTACACCTTC.

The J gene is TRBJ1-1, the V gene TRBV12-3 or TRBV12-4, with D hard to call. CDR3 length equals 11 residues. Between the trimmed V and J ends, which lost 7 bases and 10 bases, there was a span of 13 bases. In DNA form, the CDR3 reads TGTGCCAGCACCCTGGGCCCCAGAGCTTTCTTT. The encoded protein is CASTLGPRAFF.

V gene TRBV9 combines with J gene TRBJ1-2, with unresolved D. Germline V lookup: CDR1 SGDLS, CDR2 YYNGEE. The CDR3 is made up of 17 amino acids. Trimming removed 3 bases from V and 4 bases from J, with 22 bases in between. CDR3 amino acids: CASSGAGPIGGRYGYTF. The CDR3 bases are TGTGCCAGCAGCGGAGCAGGCCCCATCGGTGGGCGCTATGGCTACACCTTC.

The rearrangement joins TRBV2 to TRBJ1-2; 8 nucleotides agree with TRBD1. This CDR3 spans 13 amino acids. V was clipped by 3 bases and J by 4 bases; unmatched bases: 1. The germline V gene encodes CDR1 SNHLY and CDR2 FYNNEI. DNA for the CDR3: TGTGCCAGCAGTGAGGGACAGGCCTATGGCTACACCTTC. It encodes CASSEGQAYGYTF.

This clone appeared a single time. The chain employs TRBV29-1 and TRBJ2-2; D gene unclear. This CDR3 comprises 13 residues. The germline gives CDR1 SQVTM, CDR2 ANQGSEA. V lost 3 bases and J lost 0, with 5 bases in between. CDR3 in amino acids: CSVDVANTGELFF. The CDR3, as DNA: TGCAGCGTTGATGTAGCGAACACCGGGGAGCTGTTTTTT.

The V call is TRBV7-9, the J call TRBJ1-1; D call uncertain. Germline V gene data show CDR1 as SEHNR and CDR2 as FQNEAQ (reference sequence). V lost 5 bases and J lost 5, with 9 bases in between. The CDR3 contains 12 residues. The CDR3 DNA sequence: TGTGCCAGCAGCCAGGTAACAACTGAAGCTTTCTTT. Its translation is CASSQVTTEAFF.

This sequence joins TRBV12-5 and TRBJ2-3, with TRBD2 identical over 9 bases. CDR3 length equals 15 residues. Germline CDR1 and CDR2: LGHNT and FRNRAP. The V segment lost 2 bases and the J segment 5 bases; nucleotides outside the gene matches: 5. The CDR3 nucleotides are TGTGCTAGTGGTTTGTCGGCGGGGGGGCGAGATACGCAGTATTTT. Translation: CASGLSAGGRDTQYF.

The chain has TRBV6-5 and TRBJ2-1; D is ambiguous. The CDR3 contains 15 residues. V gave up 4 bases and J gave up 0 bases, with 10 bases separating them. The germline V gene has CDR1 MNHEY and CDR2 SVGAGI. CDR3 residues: CASSSHASSYNEQFF. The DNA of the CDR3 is TGTGCCAGCAGTTCCCACGCTAGCTCCTACAATGAGCAGTTCTTC.

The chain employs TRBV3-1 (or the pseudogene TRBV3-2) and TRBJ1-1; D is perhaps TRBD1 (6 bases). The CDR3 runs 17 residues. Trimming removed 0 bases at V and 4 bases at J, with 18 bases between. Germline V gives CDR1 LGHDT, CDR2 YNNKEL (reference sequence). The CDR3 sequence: CASSQDSTGRLSTEAFF. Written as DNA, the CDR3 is TGTGCCAGCAGCCAAGATAGTACAGGGAGGTTGAGCACTGAAGCTTTCTTT.

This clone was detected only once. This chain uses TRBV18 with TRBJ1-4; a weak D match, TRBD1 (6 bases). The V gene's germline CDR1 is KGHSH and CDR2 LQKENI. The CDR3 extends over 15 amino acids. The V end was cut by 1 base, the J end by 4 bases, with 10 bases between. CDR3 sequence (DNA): TGTGCCAGCTCACCACTCGCAGGGGATAATGAAAAACTGTTTTTT. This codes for CASSPLAGDNEKLFF. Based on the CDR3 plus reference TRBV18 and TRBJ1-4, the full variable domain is NAGVMQNPRHLVRRRGQEARLRCSPMKGHSHVYWYRQLPEEGLKFMVYLQKENIIDESGMPKERFSAEFPKEGPSILRIQQVVRGDSAAYFCASSPLAGDNEKLFFGSGTQLSVL.

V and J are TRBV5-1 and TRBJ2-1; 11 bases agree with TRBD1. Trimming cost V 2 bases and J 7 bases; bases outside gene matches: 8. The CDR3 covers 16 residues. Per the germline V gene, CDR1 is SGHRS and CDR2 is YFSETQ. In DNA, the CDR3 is TGCGCCAGCAGCTTTCCCGGGACAGGGGGGCCGAATGAGCAGTTCTTC. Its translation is CASSFPGTGGPNEQFF.

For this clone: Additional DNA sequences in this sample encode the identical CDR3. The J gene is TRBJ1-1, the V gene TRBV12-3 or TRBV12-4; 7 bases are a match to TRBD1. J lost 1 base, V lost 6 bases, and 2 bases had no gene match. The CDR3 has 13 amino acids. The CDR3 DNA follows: TGTGCCAGCAGCCGACAGGGGAACACTGAAGCTTTCTTT. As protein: CASSRQGNTEAFF.

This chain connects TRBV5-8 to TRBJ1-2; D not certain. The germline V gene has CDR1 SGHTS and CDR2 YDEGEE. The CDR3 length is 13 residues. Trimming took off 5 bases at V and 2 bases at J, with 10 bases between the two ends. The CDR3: CASSAVLNYGYTF. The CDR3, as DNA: TGTGCCAGCAGTGCCGTACTGAACTATGGCTACACCTTC.

For the CDR3, the DNA is TGTGCCTGGTGGGGGGTCGGCAATGAGCAGTTCTTC. Encoded protein: CAWWGVGNEQFF. The genes are TRBV30 and TRBJ2-1, with D perhaps TRBD2 (6 bases). The germline V gene encodes CDR1 GTSNPN and CDR2 SVGIG (reference sequence). This CDR3 has 12 residues. Trimming took 5 bases from V and 6 from J, leaving 11 bases between them.